These 5 T cell receptor beta chains came from one sample sequenced in a study of blood T cells in healthy people across ages. Next came a second PCR, run for roughly 6 to 11 cycles, which used a sample-barcoded 5' primer along with a J-beta primer mix. MiXCR was run by TCRdb on the 5' RACE reads, yielding one entry per CDR3 protein. The sample carries nearly 800,000 distinct CDR3 sequences, around a quarter recorded once. This sample was also put to use in a study of T cells of mothers and their children.

The specimen sequenced was blood. The receptors derive from a boy younger than 18 in good health.

A few counts support this clonotype. A read error may produce the germline difference seen at one junction end. The chain combines TRBV27 with TRBJ2-7; tentatively, D is TRBD2 (7 bases). Germline V gene data show CDR1 as MNHEY and CDR2 as SMNVEV (reference sequence). The CDR3 is 15 amino acids. The chain's CDR3 is CASSLYSGGAYERYF. The CDR3 DNA is TGTGCCAGCAGTCTATATAGTGGGGGGGCCTACGAGCGGTACTTC.

As to this clonotype: The junction and the germline gene differ at one end; a read error may be behind it. This chain links TRBV28 with TRBJ2-5; weak D call: TRBD2 (5 bases). Looked up from germline, CDR1 is MDHEN and CDR2 is SYDVKM. The CDR3 totals 15 residues. The CDR3 DNA is TGTGCCAGCTCGGTCGGTGCAGGACTCCAAGAGATCCAGTACTTC. Translated, it gives CASSVGAGLQEIQYF.

This clonotype was detected a few times. J is TRBJ2-7 and V is TRBV2; tentative D call: TRBD1 (6 bases). Gene TRBJ2-5 matches the end of the DNA better, so the J call may be wrong. Germline V lookup: CDR1 SNHLY, CDR2 FYNNEI. The CDR3 is 18 residues long. CDR3 sequence reads: CASTLKGVESLEGETQYF. The CDR3, as DNA: TGTGCCAGCACCCTAAAGGGGGTCGAGTCACTAGAGGGAGAGACCCAGTACTTC.

This clonotype has just a few counts. The chain recombines TRBV29-1 with TRBJ2-5; D perhaps matches TRBD2 (6 bases). This CDR3 region has 13 residues. V lost 2 bases, J lost 4 bases, and 11 bases lay in between. CDR1 is SQVTM and CDR2 is ANQGSEA in the germline V gene. The CDR3, as DNA: TGCAGCGTTGAACGGCCCGGGAGAGAGACCCAGTACTTC. This codes for CSVERPGRETQYF.

V and J are TRBV20-1 and TRBJ2-2, with 9 bases fitting TRBD2. The V gene end was trimmed by 6 bases and the J gene end by 6 bases; junction bases not matched to a gene: 11. The CDR3 loop spans 15 amino acids. The germline V gene encodes CDR1 DFQATT and CDR2 SNEGSKA (reference sequence). The CDR3 loop reads CSAPEVVAGAGELFF. The CDR3 coding sequence is TGCAGTGCCCCCGAGGTCGTAGCGGGGGCCGGGGAGCTGTTTTTT.